What follows describes a single T cell receptor (beta chain). Its cognate antigen is unknown. This sample stems from a study of cytomegalovirus exposure and HLA in healthy donors. The study's findings and limits: Subsequent analysis of the roughly 120 validation repertoires found a tendency for first-cohort TCR clusters to co-occur.

The repertoire was sequenced with immunoSEQ multiplex PCR; TCRdb's copy has only in-frame clones and lacks some. The sample consists of some 350,000 clones, about 85% of them appearing once. What was sequenced was PBMCs. The sequence was obtained from a woman aged 30 to 39 in good health and CMV-seropositive.

In DNA form, the CDR3 reads TGTGCCAGCAGTCTAGACAGGGGAGTCTTCTACGAGCAGTACTTC. It is translated as CASSLDRGVFYEQYF. The rearrangement links TRBV6-5 to TRBJ2-7; 8 bases map to TRBD1. This CDR3 comprises 15 residues. Germline CDR1 is MNHEY and CDR2 is SVGAGI. With 5 bases clipped from V and 3 bases from J, the junction kept 9 bases outside the gene matches.